Given below is one TCR beta chain in context. Its antigen is not known. The sample comes from a study of blood T cells in healthy people across ages. Overall study results and limits: When set beside aged donors, long-lived donors presented more naive CD4+ cells and higher diversity.

CDR1 is MDHEN, CDR2 SYDVKM, per germline. The CDR3 sequence is 15 residues long. The V end was cut by 2 bases, the J end by 3 bases, with 10 bases between. Using a J-beta primer mix together with a sample-barcoded 5' primer, a second PCR was run for roughly 6 to 12 cycles. Every cDNA molecule carried a tag from a template-switch adaptor bearing 12 random nucleotides. TCRdb itself ran the 5' RACE reads through MiXCR, one entry per CDR3 protein. Of about 1.4 million distinct CDR3 sequences in the sample, approximately 60% were seen once. Sequencing was performed on blood. This clonotype was sampled from a man aged 18 to 29 in good health. This chain connects TRBV28 to TRBJ1-4; D is undetermined. The chain's CDR3 is CASSLVNLSNEKLFF. In nucleotides, the CDR3 is TGTGCCAGCAGTTTAGTTAACCTTTCTAATGAAAAACTGTTTTTT.